The source of this TCR beta chain is a study of T cell changes during pregnancy in multiple sclerosis (dated by TCRdb to the late 2010s). For the study in its entirety: The study looked at changes in the T cell repertoire across pregnancy in women with multiple sclerosis.

This clone appeared a single time. Its antigen has not been determined. No base qualities exist here, and no much larger clone lies one base off it. Library construction relied on the immunoSEQ multiplex PCR assay. Not all clones reach the TCRdb copy of this immuneACCESS table, which keeps in-frame sequences only. Checked studies attribute under half of the gap to unresolved V genes and leave the rest unexplained. In this sample the table shows under 100,000 clones, roughly 96% of which occur a single time. Of the sample, over 0.95% is held by the ten largest clones. The germline V gene supplies CDR1 SGHAT and CDR2 FQNNGV. V loses 5 bases at its end and J loses 10 bases; junction bases beyond the gene matches: 10. The CDR3 runs 13 residues from the cysteine to the phenylalanine. Left in the record is the CDR3 DNA by itself, 39 bases read in frame from the first base.

The material sequenced was peripheral blood, taken in the second trimester of pregnancy. The receptor comes from a female donor with multiple sclerosis, enrolled in a pregnancy study. The chain employs TRBV11-2 and TRBJ1-1, and 7 bases in between align with TRBD1. At the DNA level, the sequence is TGTGCCAGCAGCCGCCCTGGAGACAGGGCAGCTTTCTTT. Its protein product is CASSRPGDRAAFF. The full variable domain, with segments outside the CDR3 supplied by the reference TRBV11-2 and TRBJ1-1 proteins, appears as EAGVAQSPRYKIIEKRQSVAFWCNPISGHATLYWYQQILGQGPKLLIQFQNNGVVDDSQLPKDRFSAERLKGVDSTLKIQPAKLEDSAVYLCASSRPGDRAAFFGQGTRLTVV.